This T cell receptor (beta chain) emerged from a study of blood T cell repertoires in COVID-19. Study information: The samples span acute and convalescent COVID-19 from the United States, Italy and Spain. PBMCs, B-cell-depleted T cells, or T cells were the source of the cDNA or gDNA that made up the material.

In the study's own analysis: Cell counts per sample came from amplifying reference gene primers. Using immunoSEQ multiplex PCR, the repertoire was profiled, and TCRdb retains in-frame clones only, with some absent. V, J and clone size were drawn from that table, and D and trimming were deduced from the DNA. The data contain 470,000 or so clones, approximately 90% of them singletons. The CDR3 is 16 amino acids. Germline-derived CDR1 and CDR2 are MNHNY and SVGAGI (reference sequence). V was pared by 4 bases and J by 6 bases, with 7 bases of the junction left unmatched. The TCR was taken from a young woman with acute or convalescent COVID-19. Sequencing was done on a sample of peripheral blood. This chain links TRBV6-6 with TRBJ2-3; 13 bases line up with TRBD2. The CDR3 DNA is TGTGCCAGCAGTTCCCTGACTAGCGGGGGGCGTGATACGCAGTATTTT. This gives the protein CASSSLTSGGRDTQYF.